This entry lists 16 T cell receptor beta chains sequenced from one sample in a study of identical twins. TCRdb re-derived calls from the 5' RACE reads in MiXCR, one entry per CDR3 protein. Found here are about 100,000 distinct CDR3 sequences, 5.9% of them singletons; the top ten hold approximately 12%. The sample comprised memory T cells sorted from blood. All receptors derive from a woman aged 45-65 years in good health.

At least ten counts were recorded for this clonotype. The CDR3 region is CASSFPRDRGHAMWNQPQHF. As DNA, the CDR3 is TGTGCCAGCAGTTTCCCCCGGGACAGGGGGCACGCGATGTGGAATCAGCCCCAGCATTTT. The rearrangement uses TRBV28 and TRBJ1-5, with 12 bases lining up with TRBD1. Per germline, CDR1 MDHEN and CDR2 SYDVKM. J gave up 4 bases and V 3 bases, and 16 bases lay outside the gene matches. The CDR3 is 20 amino acids.

In its sample, this clonotype was seen many times. J is TRBJ2-5 and V is TRBV5-1; 7 nucleotides line up with TRBD1. Germline V CDR1 and CDR2: SGHRS, YFSETQ. The CDR3 spans 13 residues. The V and J ends lost 5 bases and 4 bases, in that order; junction bases with no gene match: 5. The CDR3 bases are TGCGCCAGCAGTCCGACAGGGCCAGAGACCCAGTACTTC. Residues: CASSPTGPETQYF.

V and J are TRBV28 and TRBJ1-1; D is unresolved. This CDR3 region has 15 residues. CDR1 is MDHEN, CDR2 SYDVKM, per germline. V was cut by 6 bases and J by 0 bases, with 14 bases left in between. CDR3 in DNA: TGTGCCAGCAGGGGCCGACGGTCCATGAACACTGAAGCTTTCTTT. Residues: CASRGRRSMNTEAFF.

This clonotype was observed many times. The chain combines TRBV5-1 with TRBJ2-3; D remains unclear. The V end lost 4 bases, the J end lost 0 bases, and 12 bases lay between the germline ends. This CDR3 is 15 amino acids long. Germline V gene data show CDR1 as SGHRS and CDR2 as YFSETQ. CDR3 in DNA: TGCGCCAGCAGCCCCTTCGGTACTAGCACAGATACGCAGTATTTT. Translated: CASSPFGTSTDTQYF.

In its sample, this clonotype was seen many times. The chain has TRBV7-2 and TRBJ1-1; D gene uncertain. Germline CDR1 and CDR2: SGHTA and FQGNSA. The CDR3 runs 14 residues. Trimming removed 3 bases at V and 1 base at J, with 9 bases between. CDR3 bases: TGTGCCAGCAGCTTTCAACCGGGGAACACTGAAGCTTTCTTT. This gives the protein CASSFQPGNTEAFF.

This clonotype has ten or more counts. This chain connects TRBV3-1 to TRBJ2-1; 10 nucleotides line up with TRBD2. The CDR3 extends over 15 amino acids. Germline values: CDR1 LGHDT, CDR2 YNNKEL (reference sequence). The trim removed 8 bases at V and 1 base at J, leaving 5 bases unmatched. CDR3 coding DNA: TGTGCCAGCGGAGGACTAGCGGTTTCCTACAATGAGCAGTTCTTC. This translates into CASGGLAVSYNEQFF.

This clonotype appeared a few times. The chain carries TRBV6-5 and TRBJ1-6; maybe TRBD1 (6 bases). The CDR3 loop spans 16 amino acids. Germline-derived CDR1 and CDR2 are MNHEY and SVGAGI. With 2 bases removed from V and 8 bases from J, the gap between germline ends came to 16 bases. The CDR3, as DNA: TGTGCCAGCAGTTACGGCGGGGGGGGCTCAGATTCACCCCTCCACTTT. Translating gives CASSYGGGGSDSPLHF.

This rearrangement joins TRBV7-8 to TRBJ2-7; D remains unclear. Germline V gene data show CDR1 as SGHVS and CDR2 as FQNEAQ. The CDR3 totals 13 residues. Deletions cut 5 bases from V and 3 bases from J, with 11 bases between. CDR3 nucleotide sequence: TGTGCCAGCAGCCTAGTACTGAGCTACGAGCAGTACTTC. It encodes CASSLVLSYEQYF.

The table lists this clonotype with many counts. The V gene is TRBV29-1, the J gene TRBJ2-7, with 11 bases lining up with TRBD2. Germline loops: CDR1 SQVTM, CDR2 ANQGSEA. The CDR3 loop spans 13 amino acids. After removal of 8 bases from V and 3 bases from J, the junction contained 6 bases not matched to a gene. The DNA for the CDR3 is TGCAGCTGGATAGCGGGAGGGCGCTACGAGCAGTACTTC. This sequence encodes CSWIAGGRYEQYF.

This clonotype was detected ten times or more. The rearrangement links TRBV10-3 to TRBJ2-3; a possible D gene is TRBD2 (5 bases). The CDR3 consists of 13 residues. Trimming removed 4 bases at V and 0 bases at J, with 5 bases between. Looked up from germline, CDR1 is ENHRY and CDR2 is SYGVKD. The CDR3 nucleotides are TGTGCCATCAGTGGGACTAGCACAGATACGCAGTATTTT. It is translated as CAISGTSTDTQYF.

This clonotype was seen repeatedly, ten times or more. The CDR3 DNA reads as TGTGCCAGCAGCTCCCGGGACTACACAGATACGCAGTATTTT. It yields the protein CASSSRDYTDTQYF. The J gene is TRBJ2-3, the V gene TRBV11-2; 7 bases are a match to TRBD2. Trimming removed 4 bases from V and 2 bases from J; junction bases left unmatched: 3. The germline gives CDR1 SGHAT, CDR2 FQNNGV. The CDR3 is 14 amino acids.

This clonotype was seen repeatedly, ten times or more. The rearrangement uses TRBV4-1 and TRBJ2-5; 15 bases match TRBD2. The trim removed 3 bases at V and 2 bases at J, leaving 10 bases unmatched. The germline V gene has CDR1 MGHRA and CDR2 YSYEKL. This CDR3 contains 19 residues. CDR3 protein: CASSHDPRTSGRGQETQYF. The CDR3 DNA reads as TGCGCCAGCAGCCACGACCCCCGGACTAGCGGGAGGGGGCAAGAGACCCAGTACTTC.

Ten or more counts support this clonotype. J is TRBJ1-6 and V is TRBV5-1; TRBD1 agrees at 7 bases. This CDR3 contains 14 residues. The junction had 4 bases not matched to a gene; V was cut back by 4 bases and J by 6 bases. In germline, CDR1 is SGHRS, CDR2 YFSETQ. CDR3 nucleotide sequence: TGCGCCAGCAGCCCGGGACAGTTTAATTCACCCCTCCACTTT. Protein: CASSPGQFNSPLHF.

This clonotype was observed at least ten times. V is TRBV3-1 and J is TRBJ1-1, with 8 bases lining up with TRBD1. After removal of 4 bases from V and 4 bases from J, the junction contained 5 bases not matched to a gene. Germline V lookup: CDR1 LGHDT, CDR2 YNNKEL (reference sequence). This CDR3 region has 14 residues. In DNA form, the CDR3 reads TGTGCCAGCAGCCGACAGGGGTTTCGCACTGAAGCTTTCTTT. Amino acid sequence: CASSRQGFRTEAFF.

This clonotype was seen ten or more times. This rearrangement joins TRBV4-2 to TRBJ2-5, with no clear D. Trimming removed 4 bases from V and 4 bases from J, with 13 bases in between. The CDR3 length is 14 residues. The germline CDR1 and CDR2 sequences are LGHNA and YNFKEQ. The CDR3 coding sequence is TGTGCCAGCAGCCCTCGGCCACACTCAGAGACCCAGTACTTC. Translating it yields CASSPRPHSETQYF.

The chain has TRBV30 and TRBJ2-1; D remains unclear. The CDR3 consists of 13 residues. Deletions cut 7 bases from V and 7 bases from J, with 17 bases between. Germline V CDR1 and CDR2: GTSNPN, SVGIG (reference sequence). This CDR3 is CASLSPVVNEQFF. In nucleotides, the CDR3 is TGTGCCTCCCTAAGTCCAGTTGTGAATGAGCAGTTCTTC. Full variable domain (rest looked up from reference TRBV30 and TRBJ2-1): SQTIHQWPATLVQPVGSPLSLECTVEGTSNPNLYWYRQAAGRGLQLLFYSVGIGQISSEVPQNLSASRPQDRQFILSSKKLLLSDSGFYLCASLSPVVNEQFFGPGTRLTVL.